Shown below are 22 T cell receptor beta chains from a single sample sequenced in a study of shared clonotypes between healthy human individuals. The data were produced by immunoSEQ multiplex PCR, yet TCRdb's version contains in-frame clones alone and is incomplete. There are around 530,000 clones in the sample; about 80% occur only once, and 12% lies in the top ten. The sequenced material came from PBMCs. The receptors derive from a woman in her 40s in good health. Some clones in this sample may be carry-over from other donors' samples.

V is TRBV5-5 and J is TRBJ1-1; D call uncertain. V lost 1 base, J lost 1 base, and 11 bases lay in between. The germline CDR1 and CDR2 sequences are SGHKS and YYEKEE (reference sequence). The CDR3 length is 15 residues. This CDR3 is CASSLRPSSNTEAFF. As DNA, the CDR3 is TGTGCCAGCAGCTTGCGTCCCAGCTCGAACACTGAAGCTTTCTTT. Filled out from reference TRBV5-5 and TRBJ1-1, the complete variable domain reads DAGVTQSPTHLIKTRGQQVTLRCSPISGHKSVSWYQQVLGQGPQFIFQYYEKEERGRGNFPDRFSARQFPNYSSELNVNALLLGDSALYLCASSLRPSSNTEAFFGQGTRLTVV.

With regard to this clone: With only one base between it and a far larger clone, this is likely a read error. The sample carries other DNA sequences with the same CDR3. This sequence joins TRBV28 and TRBJ1-5; TRBD1 aligns across 11 bases. CDR1 and CDR2 (germline): MDHEN, SYDVKM. This CDR3 is built from 16 residues. For the CDR3, the DNA is TGTGCCAGCAGTTTACCGGACAGGGGGCCAAGTCAGCCTCAGCATTTT. Translated, it gives CASSLPDRGPSQPQHF.

There are a few counts of this clone. The chain couples TRBV19 to TRBJ2-2; tentatively, D is TRBD1 (5 bases). The germline V and J ends were trimmed by 1 base and 2 bases, with 8 bases remaining between them. CDR3 length: 15 amino acids. Germline lookup yields CDR1 LNHDA and CDR2 SQIVND (reference sequence). The chain's CDR3 is CASSIGGANTGELFF. The CDR3 DNA reads TGTGCCAGTAGTATAGGTGGGGCCAACACCGGGGAGCTGTTTTTT.

The chain combines TRBV2 with TRBJ2-7; 9 bases fit TRBD2. Germline V gene lookup returns CDR1 SNHLY and CDR2 FYNNEI. The CDR3 has 14 amino acids. J was trimmed by 0 bases and V by 5 bases; bases with no gene match: 2. CDR3 DNA sequence: TGTGCCAGCAGTCTAGCGGGACTCTCCTACGAGCAGTACTTC. It translates to CASSLAGLSYEQYF.

The genes are TRBV28 and TRBJ1-5, with TRBD1 matching over 9 bases. CDR1 and CDR2 (germline): MDHEN, SYDVKM. The CDR3 length is 15 residues. Losses at the gene ends were 3 bases for V and 6 bases for J; bases not matched to a gene: 6. DNA for the CDR3: TGTGCCAGCAGTTTTACAGGGGGCTGGGGTCAGCCCCAGCATTTT. The encoded protein is CASSFTGGWGQPQHF.

This clone was counted a few times. V gene TRBV4-1 combines with J gene TRBJ2-5, with 7 bases fitting TRBD2. The last part of the DNA fits TRBJ2-7 better; the J call may be wrong. The germline V gene has CDR1 MGHRA and CDR2 YSYEKL. The CDR3 is 17 amino acids. The DNA for the CDR3 is TGCGCCAGCAGCCTAATTACCGGGACTACCCTTTCCTACGAGCAGTACTTC. This encodes CASSLITGTTLSYEQYF.

The chain combines TRBV29-1 with TRBJ1-2; possibly TRBD1 for D (5 bases). The CDR3 has 13 residues. Germline V gene sequence: CDR1 SQVTM, CDR2 ANQGSEA. The germline V and J ends were trimmed by 0 bases and 8 bases, with 13 bases remaining between them. CDR3 protein: CSVEERGVQGYTF. The DNA for the CDR3 is TGCAGCGTTGAAGAAAGGGGAGTTCAAGGCTACACCTTC.

This sequence joins TRBV6-1 and TRBJ2-5; D could derive from TRBD1 or TRBD2 (5 bases each). CDR1 and CDR2 from the germline V gene are MNHNS and SASEGT. V was trimmed by 7 bases and J by 5 bases, leaving 17 bases between them. CDR3 length: 14 residues. The DNA for the CDR3 is TGTGCCAGCATTCGACCGGGGCTGGGGGAGACCCAGTACTTC. It codes for CASIRPGLGETQYF.

There are many counts of this clone. V gene TRBV13 combines with J gene TRBJ2-6; unclear D gene. Trimming stripped 0 bases from V and 0 bases from J, with 3 bases between. This CDR3 comprises 15 residues. In germline, CDR1 is PRHDT, CDR2 FYEKMQ (reference sequence). The CDR3 is CASSLGRSGANVLTF. In DNA, the CDR3 is TGTGCCAGCAGCTTAGGTCGCTCTGGGGCCAACGTCCTGACTTTC. Based on the CDR3 plus reference TRBV13 and TRBJ2-6, the full variable domain is AAGVIQSPRHLIKEKRETATLKCYPIPRHDTVYWYQQGPGQDPQFLISFYEKMQSDKGSIPDRFSAQQFSDYHSELNMSSLELGDSALYFCASSLGRSGANVLTFGAGSRLTVL.

This rearrangement joins TRBV7-9 to TRBJ1-2, with 8 bases identical to TRBD1. J was trimmed by 5 bases and V by 1 base; bases with no gene match: 0. Germline assignment: CDR1 SEHNR and CDR2 FQNEAQ (reference sequence). The CDR3 covers 13 residues. The DNA for the CDR3 is TGTGCCAGCAGCTTAGGACAGGGGTATGGCTACACCTTC. Translating gives CASSLGQGYGYTF.

V usage is TRBV18 and J usage is TRBJ2-1; D may be TRBD1 or TRBD2 (5 bases each). This CDR3 region has 15 residues. The V gene lost 1 base and the J gene lost 12 bases, with 19 bases spanning the gap. The germline CDR1 and CDR2 sequences are KGHSH and LQKENI. The CDR3 reads CASSPRGSGGEWQFF. For the CDR3, the DNA is TGTGCCAGCTCACCACGCGGTAGTGGGGGTGAGTGGCAGTTCTTC. Looking up the rest from reference TRBV18 and TRBJ2-1 gives the full variable domain: NAGVMQNPRHLVRRRGQEARLRCSPMKGHSHVYWYRQLPEEGLKFMVYLQKENIIDESGMPKERFSAEFPKEGPSILRIQQVVRGDSAAYFCASSPRGSGGEWQFFGPGTRLTVL.

This chain links TRBV28 with TRBJ1-5; D not resolved. Germline CDR1 reads MDHEN; CDR2 reads SYDVKM. This CDR3 comprises 16 residues. The ends were cut back, 2 bases at V and 0 bases at J, with 11 bases in the middle. The CDR3 region is CASSLVWTDSNQPQHF. The CDR3 DNA follows: TGTGCCAGCAGTTTAGTTTGGACGGATAGCAATCAGCCCCAGCATTTT.

There are many counts of this clone. This rearrangement joins TRBV11-2 to TRBJ2-7, with D uncertain. V was shortened by 2 bases and J by 0 bases, with 8 bases between the two germline ends. Germline V gene sequence: CDR1 SGHAT, CDR2 FQNNGV. The CDR3 is made up of 14 amino acids. The CDR3 DNA reads TGTGCCAGCAGCTTATATCCAGACTCCTACGAGCAGTACTTC. Translation: CASSLYPDSYEQYF.

The rearrangement links TRBV5-1 to TRBJ1-1; D not certain. V lost 4 bases to trimming and J lost 3 bases, with 10 bases between them. CDR1 and CDR2 (germline): SGHRS, YFSETQ. The CDR3 length is 13 residues. In DNA, the CDR3 is TGCGCCAGCAGCCCGGGTGGGGACACTGAAGCTTTCTTT. It translates to CASSPGGDTEAFF.

As regards this clone: The likely explanation is a read error, given a far larger clone one base away. This sequence joins TRBV6-1 and TRBJ1-2; TRBD1 matches at 11 bases. CDR1 MNHNS and CDR2 SASEGT come from the germline V gene. This CDR3 contains 12 residues. CDR3 residues: CVSGTGGYGYTF. The DNA of the CDR3 is TGTGTCAGCGGGACAGGGGGCTATGGCTACACCTTC.

This clone came up once. The chain links TRBV30 to TRBJ2-7, with D unclear. Per germline, CDR1 GTSNPN and CDR2 SVGIG (reference sequence). This CDR3 contains 11 residues. The V gene lost 1 base and the J gene lost 6 bases, with 7 bases spanning the gap. The CDR3 region has the DNA TGTGCCTGGAGTGGACGTGGCGAGCAGTACTTC. As protein: CAWSGRGEQYF.

The chain employs TRBV7-2 and TRBJ1-4; 7 bases fit TRBD1. The CDR3 totals 16 residues. The V and J ends lost 1 base and 8 bases, in that order; junction bases with no gene match: 10. The V gene's germline CDR1 is SGHTA and CDR2 FQGNSA. Here the CDR3 reads CASSLDRGRVLEKLFF. The CDR3 region has the DNA TGTGCCAGCAGCTTAGACAGGGGCAGGGTACTAGAAAAACTGTTTTTT. Full variable domain (outside the CDR3, taken from reference TRBV7-2 and TRBJ1-4): GAGVSQSPSNKVTEKGKDVELRCDPISGHTALYWYRQSLGQGLEFLIYFQGNSAPDKSGLPSDRFSAERTGGSVSTLTIQRTQQEDSAVYLCASSLDRGRVLEKLFFGSGTQLSVL.

At least ten counts were recorded for this clone. This chain joins TRBV7-9 and TRBJ2-1; D not certain. The germline V and J ends were trimmed by 0 bases and 3 bases, with 9 bases remaining between them. CDR1 and CDR2 (germline): SEHNR, FQNEAQ (reference sequence). The CDR3 runs 15 residues. CDR3 bases: TGTGCCAGCAGCTTAGCGGTCTCGAACTACAATGAGCAGTTCTTC. Amino acids: CASSLAVSNYNEQFF.

The chain links TRBV27 to TRBJ2-1, with TRBD2 matching 10 bases. The V gene end was trimmed by 6 bases and the J gene end by 5 bases; junction bases not matched to a gene: 4. Germline V lookup: CDR1 MNHEY, CDR2 SMNVEV (reference sequence). The CDR3 length is 14 residues. CDR3 coding DNA: TGTGCCAGCAGGAGACTAGCGGGCCACAATGAGCAGTTCTTC. Amino acids: CASRRLAGHNEQFF.

This clone was recorded once. V is TRBV25-1 and J is TRBJ2-2; D possibly corresponds to TRBD1 (5 bases). Trimming shortened V by 7 bases and J by 1 base, and 19 bases separated the two germline ends. The CDR3 totals 17 residues. Germline V lookup: CDR1 MGHDK, CDR2 SYGVNS. CDR3 residues: CASIGVRAGMNTGELFF. CDR3 DNA sequence: TGTGCCAGCATAGGTGTTCGGGCAGGGATGAACACCGGGGAGCTGTTTTTT. Full variable domain (rest looked up from reference TRBV25-1 and TRBJ2-2): EADIYQTPRYLVIGTGKKITLECSQTMGHDKMYWYQQDPGMELHLIHYSYGVNSTEKGDLSSESTVSRIRTEHFPLTLESARPSHTSQYLCASIGVRAGMNTGELFFGEGSRLTVL.

The chain links TRBV27 to TRBJ2-2; 11 bases match TRBD2. Germline lookup yields CDR1 MNHEY and CDR2 SMNVEV (reference sequence). This CDR3 has 17 amino acids. Trimming at V came to 6 bases and at J to 2 bases, leaving 8 bases not matched to a gene. CDR3 sequence: CASRPHRLAGNTGELFF. The CDR3 DNA reads as TGTGCCAGCAGACCCCACAGACTAGCGGGAAACACCGGGGAGCTGTTTTTT.

The chain carries TRBV5-1 and TRBJ2-7; D ambiguous. Germline assignment: CDR1 SGHRS and CDR2 YFSETQ. The CDR3 has 14 amino acids. Trimming removed 1 base at V and 7 bases at J, with 15 bases between. CDR3 bases: TGCGCCAGCAGCTTGTCGGCCGGCCTGAGGGAGCAGTACTTC. Protein: CASSLSAGLREQYF.